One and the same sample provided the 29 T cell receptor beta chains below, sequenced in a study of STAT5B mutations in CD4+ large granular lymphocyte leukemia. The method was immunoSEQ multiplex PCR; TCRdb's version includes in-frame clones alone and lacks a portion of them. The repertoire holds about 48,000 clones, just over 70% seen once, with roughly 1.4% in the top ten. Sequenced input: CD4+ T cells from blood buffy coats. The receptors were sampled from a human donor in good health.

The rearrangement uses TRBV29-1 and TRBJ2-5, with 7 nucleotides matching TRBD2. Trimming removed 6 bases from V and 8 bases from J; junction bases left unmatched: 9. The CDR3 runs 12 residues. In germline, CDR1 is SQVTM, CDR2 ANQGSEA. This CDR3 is CSVPQGGETQYF. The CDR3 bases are TGCAGCGTCCCGCAGGGAGGGGAAACCCAGTACTTC.

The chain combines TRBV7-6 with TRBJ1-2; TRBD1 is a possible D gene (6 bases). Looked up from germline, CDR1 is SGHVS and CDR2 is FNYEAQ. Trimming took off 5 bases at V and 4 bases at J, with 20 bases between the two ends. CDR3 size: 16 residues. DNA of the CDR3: TGTGCCAGCAGCCCGGGGGGGCAGGACGAGAGCTATGGCTACACCTTC. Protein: CASSPGGQDESYGYTF.

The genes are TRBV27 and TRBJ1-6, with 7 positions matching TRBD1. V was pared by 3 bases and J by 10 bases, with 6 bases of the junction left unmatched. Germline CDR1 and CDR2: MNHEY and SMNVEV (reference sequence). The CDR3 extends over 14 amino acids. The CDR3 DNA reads TGTGCCAGCAGTTTCGGCACAGGGGCCTCACCCCTCCACTTT. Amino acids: CASSFGTGASPLHF.

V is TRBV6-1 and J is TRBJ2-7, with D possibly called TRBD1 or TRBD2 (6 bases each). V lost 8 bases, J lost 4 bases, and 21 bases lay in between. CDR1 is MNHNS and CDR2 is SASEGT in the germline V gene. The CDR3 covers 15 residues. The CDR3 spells CASCRDSLRGYEQYF. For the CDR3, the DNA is TGTGCCAGCTGCCGGGACTCCCTTAGGGGGTACGAGCAGTACTTC.

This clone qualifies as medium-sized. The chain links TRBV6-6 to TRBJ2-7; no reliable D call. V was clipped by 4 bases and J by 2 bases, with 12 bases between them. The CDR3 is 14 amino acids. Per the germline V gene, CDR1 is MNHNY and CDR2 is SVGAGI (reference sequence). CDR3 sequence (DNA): TGTGCCAGCAGTTCCCCCCCCGCAACCTACGAGCAGTACGTC. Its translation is CASSSPPATYEQYV.

The CDR3 reads CASSSGTGLGEKLFF. The CDR3, as DNA: TGTGCCAGCAGCTCTGGGACAGGGCTGGGAGAAAAACTGTTTTTT. J is TRBJ1-4 and V is TRBV9; 9 positions match TRBD1. V lost 4 bases to trimming and J lost 8 bases; unmatched junction nucleotides: 9. This CDR3 comprises 15 residues. Germline-derived CDR1 and CDR2 are SGDLS and YYNGEE.

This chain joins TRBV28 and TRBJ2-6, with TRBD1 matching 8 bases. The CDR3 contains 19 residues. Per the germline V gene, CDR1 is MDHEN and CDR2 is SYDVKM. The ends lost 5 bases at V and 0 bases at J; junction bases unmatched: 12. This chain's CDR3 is CASSDYFTGGTSGANVLTF. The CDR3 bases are TGTGCCAGCAGTGATTACTTTACAGGGGGAACCTCTGGGGCCAACGTCCTGACTTTC.

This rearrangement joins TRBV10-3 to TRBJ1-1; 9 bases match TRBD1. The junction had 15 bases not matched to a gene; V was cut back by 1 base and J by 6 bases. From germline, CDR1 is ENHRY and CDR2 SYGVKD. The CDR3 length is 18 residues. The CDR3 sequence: CAISELGTGILAISEAFF. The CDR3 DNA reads TGTGCCATCAGTGAGTTGGGGACAGGGATCCTAGCGATTTCTGAAGCTTTCTTT.

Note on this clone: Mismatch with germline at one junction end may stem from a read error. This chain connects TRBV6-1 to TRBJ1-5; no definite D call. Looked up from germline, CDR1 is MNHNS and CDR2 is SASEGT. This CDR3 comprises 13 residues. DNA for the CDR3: TGTGCCAGCAGGGAAGAGAAAGTTCAGCCCCAGCATTTT. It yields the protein CASREEKVQPQHF.

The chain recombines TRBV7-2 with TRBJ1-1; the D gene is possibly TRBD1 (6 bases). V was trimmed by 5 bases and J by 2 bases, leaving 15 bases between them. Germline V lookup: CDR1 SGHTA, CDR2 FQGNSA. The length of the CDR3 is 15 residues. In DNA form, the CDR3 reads TGTGCCAGCAGCCCGGCGGGGGCGGGCAACACTGAAGCTTTCTTT. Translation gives CASSPAGAGNTEAFF.

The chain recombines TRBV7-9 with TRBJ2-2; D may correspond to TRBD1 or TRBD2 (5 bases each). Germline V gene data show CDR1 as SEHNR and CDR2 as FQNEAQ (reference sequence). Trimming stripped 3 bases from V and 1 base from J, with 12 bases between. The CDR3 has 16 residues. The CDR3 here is CASSLRGAGNTGELFF. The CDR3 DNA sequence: TGTGCCAGCAGCTTGAGGGGAGCTGGGAACACCGGGGAGCTGTTTTTT.

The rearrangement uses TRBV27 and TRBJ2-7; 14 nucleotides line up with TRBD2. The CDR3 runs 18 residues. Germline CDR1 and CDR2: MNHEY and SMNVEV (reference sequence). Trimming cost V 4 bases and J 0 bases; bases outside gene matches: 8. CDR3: CASSSRTSGGPSSYEQYV. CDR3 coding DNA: TGTGCCAGCAGTTCGAGGACTAGCGGGGGGCCGAGCTCCTACGAGCAGTACGTC.

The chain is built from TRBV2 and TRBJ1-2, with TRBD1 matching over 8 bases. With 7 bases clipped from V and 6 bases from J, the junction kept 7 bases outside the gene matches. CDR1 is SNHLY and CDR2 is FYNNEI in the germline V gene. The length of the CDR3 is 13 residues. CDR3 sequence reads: CASKNSGGDGYTF. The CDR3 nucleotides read TGTGCCAGCAAAAATTCAGGGGGCGATGGCTACACCTTC. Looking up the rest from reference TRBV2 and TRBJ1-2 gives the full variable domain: EPEVTQTPSHQVTQMGQEVILRCVPISNHLYFYWYRQILGQKVEFLVSFYNNEISEKSEIFDDQFSVERPDGSNFTLKIRSTKLEDSAMYFCASKNSGGDGYTFGSGTRLTVV.

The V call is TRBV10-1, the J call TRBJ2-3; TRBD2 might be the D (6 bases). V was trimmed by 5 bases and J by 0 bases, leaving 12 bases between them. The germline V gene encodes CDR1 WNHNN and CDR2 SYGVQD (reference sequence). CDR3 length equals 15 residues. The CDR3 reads CASSFSGTSTDTQYF. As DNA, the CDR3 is TGCGCCAGCAGTTTCTCCGGGACTAGCACAGATACGCAGTATTTT.

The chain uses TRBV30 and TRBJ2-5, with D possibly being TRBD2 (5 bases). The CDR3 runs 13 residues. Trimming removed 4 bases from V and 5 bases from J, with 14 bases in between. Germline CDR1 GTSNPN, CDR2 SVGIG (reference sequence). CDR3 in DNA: TGTGCCTGGACCGAGGGATCATGGGAGACCCAGTACTTC. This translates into CAWTEGSWETQYF.

CDR3 loop: CASSLAWVRNSPLHF. DNA of the CDR3: TGTGCCAGCAGCTTGGCTTGGGTTCGCAATTCACCCCTCCACTTT. The chain couples TRBV5-5 to TRBJ1-6; D is unresolved. V was trimmed by 0 bases and J by 7 bases, leaving 11 bases between them. The germline V gene has CDR1 SGHKS and CDR2 YYEKEE (reference sequence). This CDR3 has 15 residues.

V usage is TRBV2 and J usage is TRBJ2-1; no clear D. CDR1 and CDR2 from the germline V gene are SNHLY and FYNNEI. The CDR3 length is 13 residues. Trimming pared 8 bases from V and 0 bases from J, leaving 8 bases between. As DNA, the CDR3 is TGTGCCAGCTTGGGTGACTCCTACAATGAGCAGTTCTTC. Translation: CASLGDSYNEQFF.

CDR3 coding DNA: TGTGCCAGCAGCTTAGGCACAGAAGAGACCCAGTACTTC. Translated: CASSLGTEETQYF. The chain is built from TRBV7-2 and TRBJ2-5; D unclear. Looked up from germline, CDR1 is SGHTA and CDR2 is FQGNSA. The CDR3 consists of 13 residues. The V and J ends lost 1 base and 3 bases respectively, with 6 bases between them.

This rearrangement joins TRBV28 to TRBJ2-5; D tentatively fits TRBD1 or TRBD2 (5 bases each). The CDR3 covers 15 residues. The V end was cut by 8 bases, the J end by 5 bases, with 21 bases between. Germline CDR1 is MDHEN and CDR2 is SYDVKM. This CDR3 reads CASGTPGPALETQYF. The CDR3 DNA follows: TGTGCCAGCGGTACCCCGGGACCCGCTCTTGAGACCCAGTACTTC. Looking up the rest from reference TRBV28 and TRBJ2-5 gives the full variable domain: DVKVTQSSRYLVKRTGEKVFLECVQDMDHENMFWYRQDPGLGLRLIYFSYDVKMKEKGDIPEGYSVSREKKERFSLILESASTNQTSMYLCASGTPGPALETQYFGPGTRLLVL.

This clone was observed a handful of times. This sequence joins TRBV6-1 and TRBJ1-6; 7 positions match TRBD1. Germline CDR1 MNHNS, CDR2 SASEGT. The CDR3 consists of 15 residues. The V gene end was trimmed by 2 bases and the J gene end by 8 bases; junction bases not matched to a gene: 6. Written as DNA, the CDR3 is TGTGCCAGCAGTGAAAGGAAGGGGGCGGATTCACCCCTCCACTTT. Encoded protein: CASSERKGADSPLHF.

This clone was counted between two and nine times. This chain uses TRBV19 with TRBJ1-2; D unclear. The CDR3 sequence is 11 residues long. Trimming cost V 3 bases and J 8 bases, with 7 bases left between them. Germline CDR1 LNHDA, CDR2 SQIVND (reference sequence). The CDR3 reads CASSIARGYTF. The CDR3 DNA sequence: TGTGCCAGTAGTATTGCGCGAGGCTACACCTTC.

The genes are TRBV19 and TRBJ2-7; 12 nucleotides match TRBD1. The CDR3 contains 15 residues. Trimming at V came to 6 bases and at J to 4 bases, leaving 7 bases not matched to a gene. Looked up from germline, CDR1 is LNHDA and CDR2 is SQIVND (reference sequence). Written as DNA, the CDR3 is TGTGCCAGTAGCGAACCGGGACAGGGGGCTTACGAGCAGTACTTC. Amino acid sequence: CASSEPGQGAYEQYF.

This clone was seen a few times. CDR3 sequence (DNA): TGTGCCAGCAGCGTACAGGCGGTTTTTAGCAATCAGCCCCAGCATTTT. It specifies CASSVQAVFSNQPQHF. The chain combines TRBV9 with TRBJ1-5; D is uncertain. V dropped 1 base and J dropped 0 bases, with 11 bases sitting between them. The CDR3 sequence is 16 residues long. Looked up from germline, CDR1 is SGDLS and CDR2 is YYNGEE.

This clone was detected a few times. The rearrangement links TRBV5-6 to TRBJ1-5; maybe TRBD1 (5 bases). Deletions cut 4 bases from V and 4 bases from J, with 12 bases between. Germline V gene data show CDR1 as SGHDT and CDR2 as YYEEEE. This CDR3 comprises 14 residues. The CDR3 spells CASSPQALNQPQHF. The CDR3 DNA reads TGTGCCAGCAGCCCACAGGCCCTTAATCAGCCCCAGCATTTT.

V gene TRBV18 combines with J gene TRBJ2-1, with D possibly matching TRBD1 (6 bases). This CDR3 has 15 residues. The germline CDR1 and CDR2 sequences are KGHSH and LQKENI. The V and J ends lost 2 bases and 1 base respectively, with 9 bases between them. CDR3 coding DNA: TGTGCCAGCTCACCAAGACAGGTTTCCTACAATGAGCAGTTCTTC. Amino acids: CASSPRQVSYNEQFF.

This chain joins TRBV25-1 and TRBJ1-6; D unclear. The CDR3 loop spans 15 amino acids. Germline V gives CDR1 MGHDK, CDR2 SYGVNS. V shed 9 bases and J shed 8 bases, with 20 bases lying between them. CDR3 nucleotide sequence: TGTGCCAGGACTCTCGTGTGGGGTAAGTATTCACCCCTCCACTTT. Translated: CARTLVWGKYSPLHF.

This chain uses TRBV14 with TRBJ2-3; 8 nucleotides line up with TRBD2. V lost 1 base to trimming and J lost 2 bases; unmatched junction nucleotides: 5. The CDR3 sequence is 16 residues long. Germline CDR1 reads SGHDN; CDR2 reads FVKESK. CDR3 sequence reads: CASSQVPGGDTDTQYF. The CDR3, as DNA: TGTGCCAGCAGCCAAGTTCCGGGGGGGGACACAGATACGCAGTATTTT.

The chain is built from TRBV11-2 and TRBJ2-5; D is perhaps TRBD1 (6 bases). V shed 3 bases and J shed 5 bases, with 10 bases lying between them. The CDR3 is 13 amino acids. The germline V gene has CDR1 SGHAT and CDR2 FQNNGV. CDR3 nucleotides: TGTGCCAGCAGCTTGTCAGGGGACGAGACCCAGTACTTC. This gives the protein CASSLSGDETQYF.

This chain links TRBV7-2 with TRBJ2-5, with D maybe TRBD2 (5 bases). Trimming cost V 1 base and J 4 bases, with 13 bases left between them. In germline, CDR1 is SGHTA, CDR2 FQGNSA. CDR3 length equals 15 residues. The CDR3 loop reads CASSLVAGMGETQYF. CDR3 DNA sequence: TGTGCCAGCAGCTTAGTGGCGGGTATGGGAGAGACCCAGTACTTC.